This passage covers 29 T cell receptor beta chains from one sample sequenced in a study of HIV-infected children after antiretroviral therapy interruption. Treatment given: PENTA 11 planned treatment interruption arm or continuous ART arm. The TCR library was built from RNA with a 3' RACE protocol and unique molecular identifiers. TCRdb ran MiXCR on the 3' RACE reads and lists one entry per CDR3 protein. The sample includes some 90,000 distinct CDR3 sequences, less than 7% of them seen just once. Source: CD45RA+ CD4+ T cells from PBMCs, pooled from several time points, taken from a donor given antiretroviral therapy, either interrupted or continuous. Subset meaning: naive CD4+ CD45RA+ CD45RO- T cells. These receptors all come from a pool of human donors with HIV.

This clonotype was counted ten times or more. The V gene is TRBV19, the J gene TRBJ2-1; D is unclear. The V end was cut by 4 bases, the J end by 6 bases, with 19 bases between. Per germline, CDR1 LNHDA and CDR2 SQIVND (reference sequence). The CDR3 extends over 16 amino acids. For the CDR3, the DNA is TGTGCCAGTAGTACTTTAGTTAGACGACGGTTCAATGAGCAGTTCTTC. Translating gives CASSTLVRRRFNEQFF. Using reference TRBV19 and TRBJ2-1 for the parts outside the CDR3, the full variable domain is DGGITQSPKYLFRKEGQNVTLSCEQNLNHDAMYWYRQDPGQGLRLIYYSQIVNDFQKGDIAEGYSVSREKKESFPLTVTSAQKNPTAFYLCASSTLVRRRFNEQFFGPGTRLTVL.

This clonotype was observed at least ten times. This rearrangement joins TRBV24-1 to TRBJ2-5; the D gene is possibly TRBD2 (6 bases). The CDR3 sequence is 13 residues long. Germline values: CDR1 KGHDR, CDR2 SFDVKD. The V end lost 3 bases, the J end lost 3 bases, and 7 bases lay between the germline ends. The CDR3 is CATSDRTKETQYF. The DNA of the CDR3 is TGTGCCACCAGTGATCGGACTAAAGAGACCCAGTACTTC.

There are many counts of this clonotype. The chain carries TRBV3-1 and TRBJ2-3; weak D call: TRBD2 (6 bases). CDR1 and CDR2 (germline): LGHDT, YNNKEL (reference sequence). The V and J ends lost 0 bases and 4 bases respectively, with 8 bases between them. This CDR3 comprises 14 residues. The CDR3, as DNA: TGTGCCAGCAGCCAAGAGGAGGGGTCAGATACGCAGTATTTT. It yields the protein CASSQEEGSDTQYF.

The chain has TRBV2 and TRBJ1-6; D remains unclear. This CDR3 has 15 residues. Trimming took 6 bases from V and 7 from J, leaving 16 bases between them. CDR1 SNHLY and CDR2 FYNNEI come from the germline V gene. The chain's CDR3 is CASSAGKGGNSPLHF. The CDR3 DNA reads as TGTGCCAGCAGCGCCGGGAAAGGCGGAAATTCACCCCTCCACTTT. The full variable domain, completed using reference TRBV2 and TRBJ1-6, is EPEVTQTPSHQVTQMGQEVILRCVPISNHLYFYWYRQILGQKVEFLVSFYNNEISEKSEIFDDQFSVERPDGSNFTLKIRSTKLEDSAMYFCASSAGKGGNSPLHFGNGTRLTVT.

The sample holds many counts of this clonotype. This chain uses TRBV5-6 with TRBJ2-7; D is undetermined. V lost 1 base and J 2 bases, leaving 10 bases between the germline ends. Germline V gives CDR1 SGHDT, CDR2 YYEEEE. This CDR3 comprises 14 residues. The CDR3 nucleotides read TGTGCCAGCAGCTTGCTCCCTACCACCTACGAGCAGTACTTC. It encodes CASSLLPTTYEQYF.

This clonotype has just a few counts. The chain employs TRBV2 and TRBJ2-1; D might be TRBD1 (6 bases). CDR1 is SNHLY, CDR2 FYNNEI, per germline. The CDR3 runs to 14 residues. Trimming took 4 bases from V and 7 from J, leaving 14 bases between them. CDR3 region: CASSVQGLQNEQFF. The CDR3 DNA sequence: TGTGCCAGCAGTGTCCAGGGGTTACAGAATGAGCAGTTCTTC.

This clonotype appeared a few times. This chain links TRBV14 with TRBJ1-1; no firm D call. From germline, CDR1 is SGHDN and CDR2 FVKESK. CDR3 length: 12 residues. Trimming left V 1 base short and J 8 bases short, with 8 bases between. In DNA, the CDR3 is TGTGCCAGCAGCCAAGTTATCAGGGAAGCTTTCTTT. Translation: CASSQVIREAFF. The whole variable domain, filled in from reference TRBV14 and TRBJ1-1, reads EAGVTQFPSHSVIEKGQTVTLRCDPISGHDNLYWYRRVMGKEIKFLLHFVKESKQDESGMPNNRFLAERTGGTYSTLKVQPAELEDSGVYFCASSQVIREAFFGQGTRLTVV.

The table lists this clonotype with many counts. The CDR3 coding sequence is TGTGCCATCAGTGGACAGGGTCGGAGCACTGAAGCTTTCTTT. Its protein is CAISGQGRSTEAFF. The V gene is TRBV10-3, the J gene TRBJ1-1; 7 bases align to TRBD1. The germline gives CDR1 ENHRY, CDR2 SYGVKD. Trimming cost V 4 bases and J 4 bases; bases outside gene matches: 6. This CDR3 comprises 14 residues.

The table lists this clonotype with many counts. The V call is TRBV5-4, the J call TRBJ1-1; possibly TRBD1 for D (6 bases). Germline CDR1 reads SGHNT; CDR2 reads YYREEE (reference sequence). V dropped 4 bases and J dropped 1 base, with 11 bases sitting between them. The CDR3 totals 14 residues. The CDR3 DNA follows: TGTGCCAGCAGCCGTCTGACAGGGAACACTGAAGCTTTCTTT. Translation gives CASSRLTGNTEAFF. The full variable domain, its missing parts supplied by reference TRBV5-4 and TRBJ1-1, is ETGVTQSPTHLIKTRGQQVTLRCSSQSGHNTVSWYQQALGQGPQFIFQYYREEENGRGNFPPRFSGLQFPNYSSELNVNALELDDSALYLCASSRLTGNTEAFFGQGTRLTVV.

This clonotype was recorded at least ten times. V and J are TRBV5-1 and TRBJ2-5, with D perhaps TRBD1 (6 bases). Germline V gives CDR1 SGHRS, CDR2 YFSETQ. With 4 bases removed from V and 6 bases from J, the gap between germline ends came to 13 bases. This CDR3 has 13 residues. The CDR3: CASSPTGRKTQYF. CDR3 DNA sequence: TGCGCCAGCAGCCCGACAGGACGAAAGACCCAGTACTTC.

This clonotype was detected only a few times. J is TRBJ1-5 and V is TRBV19, with TRBD1 as a possible D gene (5 bases). V was pared by 7 bases and J by 5 bases, with 15 bases between. Germline-derived CDR1 and CDR2 are LNHDA and SQIVND (reference sequence). The CDR3 consists of 14 residues. CDR3 in amino acids: CASNIGQGYQPQHF. DNA of the CDR3: TGTGCCAGTAACATCGGGCAGGGATATCAGCCCCAGCATTTT.

This clonotype was seen many times. The rearrangement uses TRBV12-3 or TRBV12-4 and TRBJ2-5; no clear D gene. V was shortened by 3 bases and J by 4 bases, with 12 bases between the two germline ends. The CDR3 totals 14 residues. CDR3 region: CASSFIGKRETQYF. The CDR3 nucleotides are TGTGCCAGCAGTTTCATTGGCAAACGAGAGACCCAGTACTTC.

There are many counts of this clonotype. The genes are TRBV5-1 and TRBJ2-7; D gene unclear. Germline assignment: CDR1 SGHRS and CDR2 YFSETQ. Trimming pared 4 bases from V and 1 base from J, leaving 12 bases between. The CDR3 sequence is 14 residues long. The CDR3 loop is CASSTDPRSYEQYF. CDR3 nucleotides: TGCGCCAGCAGCACGGACCCGCGATCCTACGAGCAGTACTTC. Complete variable domain (other parts from reference TRBV5-1 and TRBJ2-7): KAGVTQTPRYLIKTRGQQVTLSCSPISGHRSVSWYQQTPGQGLQFLFEYFSETQRNKGNFPGRFSGRQFSNSRSEMNVSTLELGDSALYLCASSTDPRSYEQYFGPGTRLTVT.

This clonotype was counted only a few times. The gene calls are TRBV29-1 and TRBJ2-7; 10 nucleotides agree with TRBD2. J was trimmed by 6 bases and V by 7 bases; bases with no gene match: 18. The germline CDR1 and CDR2 sequences are SQVTM and ANQGSEA. The CDR3 spans 16 residues. The CDR3 nucleotides read TGCAGCGCCTCTTCAGCGGGGCTAGCGGGAGCTAGCGAGCAGTACTTC. Protein: CSASSAGLAGASEQYF.

This clonotype was observed a few times. The V gene is TRBV29-1, the J gene TRBJ2-1; D is perhaps TRBD2 (5 bases). The CDR3 consists of 14 residues. CDR1 and CDR2 from the germline V gene are SQVTM and ANQGSEA. Trimming took 4 bases from V and 0 from J, leaving 10 bases between them. CDR3 DNA: TGCAGCGTTGGCGCCGGACTCTCCTACAATGAGCAGTTCTTC. Encoded protein: CSVGAGLSYNEQFF.

This clonotype was counted at least ten times. This chain joins TRBV6-4 and TRBJ2-7; 7 nucleotides align to TRBD1. The CDR3 contains 17 residues. Germline CDR1 MRHNA, CDR2 SNTAGT. V dropped 3 bases and J dropped 0; count of bases not matched to a gene: 11. Here the CDR3 reads CASSEAQRQGSSYEQYF. The DNA of the CDR3 is TGTGCCAGCAGTGAAGCCCAGAGACAGGGAAGCTCCTACGAGCAGTACTTC.

This clonotype was picked up many times. V and J are TRBV11-2 and TRBJ2-1, with 11 positions matching TRBD2. This CDR3 has 15 residues. CDR1 is SGHAT, CDR2 FQNNGV, per germline. V lost 4 bases to trimming and J lost 8 bases; unmatched junction nucleotides: 7. The CDR3 loop is CASSSAGLAGDEQFF. DNA for the CDR3: TGTGCCAGCAGCTCAGCTGGACTAGCGGGCGATGAGCAGTTCTTC.

This chain links TRBV12-3 or TRBV12-4 with TRBJ1-2; D not certain. Trimming cost V 5 bases and J 4 bases, with 11 bases left between them. This CDR3 contains 13 residues. The CDR3 nucleotides are TGTGCCAGCAGTCCGGACGGGATCTATGGCTACACCTTC. This gives the protein CASSPDGIYGYTF.

This clonotype has at least ten counts. This chain connects TRBV7-3 to TRBJ2-7; 8 bases are shared with TRBD2. J lost 3 bases, V lost 5 bases, and 12 bases had no gene match. The CDR3 length is 16 residues. Germline values: CDR1 SGHTA, CDR2 FQGTGA. Here the CDR3 reads CASSLFASGGGYEQYF. Here the CDR3 DNA reads TGTGCCAGCAGCCTCTTCGCGTCGGGAGGGGGCTACGAGCAGTACTTC.

The table lists this clonotype with a few counts. The chain has TRBV20-1 and TRBJ2-5; TRBD2 agrees at 12 bases. The germline CDR1 and CDR2 sequences are DFQATT and SNEGSKA (reference sequence). This CDR3 region has 14 residues. J lost 2 bases, V lost 4 bases, and 2 bases had no gene match. In nucleotides, the CDR3 is TGCAGTGCTACTAGCGGGGGGGCGCAAGAGACCCAGTACTTC. Translating it yields CSATSGGAQETQYF.

This clonotype was seen at least ten times. The genes are TRBV20-1 and TRBJ1-6; D unclear. This CDR3 contains 14 residues. V was shortened by 2 bases and J by 0 bases, with 5 bases between the two germline ends. Germline CDR1 reads DFQATT; CDR2 reads SNEGSKA (reference sequence). This CDR3 is CSARTGSYNSPLHF. In DNA, the CDR3 is TGCAGTGCTAGAACCGGCTCCTATAATTCACCCCTCCACTTT.

This clonotype has at least ten counts. This chain links TRBV5-4 with TRBJ2-7, with D uncertain. Trimming shortened V by 2 bases and J by 0 bases, and 6 bases separated the two germline ends. The CDR3 has 13 residues. Germline-derived CDR1 and CDR2 are SGHNT and YYREEE (reference sequence). In DNA, the CDR3 is TGTGCCAGCAGCTTCGCAGGCTCCTACGAGCAGTACTTC. Its translation: CASSFAGSYEQYF.

This clonotype was recorded at least ten times. DNA for the CDR3: TGTGCCAGCAGCTTAGGGGAGCGCTACGAGCAGTACTTC. The encoded protein is CASSLGERYEQYF. The chain joins TRBV11-3 to TRBJ2-7; TRBD2 is a possible D gene (5 bases). CDR1 SGHNT and CDR2 YENEEA come from the germline V gene. Between the trimmed V and J ends, which lost 1 base and 3 bases, there was a span of 7 bases. This CDR3 has 13 amino acids.

In DNA, the CDR3 is TGTGCCAGCAGTGAACTGGGGGGGTATCAGCCCCAGCATTTT. Translating it yields CASSELGGYQPQHF. The chain has TRBV6-1 and TRBJ1-5; possible D gene TRBD1, 5 bases. Looked up from germline, CDR1 is MNHNS and CDR2 is SASEGT. Trimming cost V 2 bases and J 5 bases, with 10 bases left between them. CDR3 length: 14 residues.

This clonotype was seen ten or more times. The chain carries TRBV29-1 and TRBJ1-1, with 11 bases fitting TRBD1. The CDR3 totals 12 residues. Trimming removed 6 bases from V and 4 bases from J; junction bases left unmatched: 1. Germline V gene lookup returns CDR1 SQVTM and CDR2 ANQGSEA. The CDR3 is CSVGTGGTEAFF. The CDR3 DNA is TGCAGCGTCGGGACAGGGGGCACTGAAGCTTTCTTT.

CDR3 amino acids: CASRPRGTGHYEQYF. DNA of the CDR3: TGTGCCAGCAGGCCGAGGGGGACAGGGCACTACGAGCAGTACTTC. The chain joins TRBV7-9 to TRBJ2-7; 9 bases agree with TRBD1. The CDR3 loop spans 15 amino acids. Germline loops: CDR1 SEHNR, CDR2 FQNEAQ (reference sequence). The J segment lost 3 bases and the V segment lost 6 bases, leaving 9 bases of the junction unmatched.

In its sample, this clonotype was seen many times. The chain couples TRBV24-1 to TRBJ2-7, with D perhaps assigned TRBD1 or TRBD2 (6 bases each). The germline V and J ends were trimmed by 3 bases and 5 bases, with 16 bases remaining between them. Germline V lookup: CDR1 KGHDR, CDR2 SFDVKD. The CDR3 sequence is 15 residues long. The DNA of the CDR3 is TGTGCCACCAGTGATGCCGGGGGCTCGAGTGACGAGCAGTACTTC. Translation gives CATSDAGGSSDEQYF.

Ten or more counts support this clonotype. The CDR3 DNA sequence: TGTGCCAGCAGCTTAAAGGGTAATCAGCCCCAGCATTTT. Protein: CASSLKGNQPQHF. This chain joins TRBV7-2 and TRBJ1-5; D gene ambiguous. The V end was cut by 2 bases, the J end by 4 bases, with 6 bases between. The CDR3 is 13 residues long. Germline V lookup: CDR1 SGHTA, CDR2 FQGNSA.

This clonotype was seen a few times. J is TRBJ1-2 and V is TRBV7-2, with no clear D. The CDR3 runs to 13 residues. CDR1 and CDR2 from the germline V gene are SGHTA and FQGNSA. V was pared by 3 bases and J by 8 bases, with 13 bases between. As DNA, the CDR3 is TGTGCCAGCAGCTTTCTTCAATGGTCGGGCTACACCTTC. This gives the protein CASSFLQWSGYTF.